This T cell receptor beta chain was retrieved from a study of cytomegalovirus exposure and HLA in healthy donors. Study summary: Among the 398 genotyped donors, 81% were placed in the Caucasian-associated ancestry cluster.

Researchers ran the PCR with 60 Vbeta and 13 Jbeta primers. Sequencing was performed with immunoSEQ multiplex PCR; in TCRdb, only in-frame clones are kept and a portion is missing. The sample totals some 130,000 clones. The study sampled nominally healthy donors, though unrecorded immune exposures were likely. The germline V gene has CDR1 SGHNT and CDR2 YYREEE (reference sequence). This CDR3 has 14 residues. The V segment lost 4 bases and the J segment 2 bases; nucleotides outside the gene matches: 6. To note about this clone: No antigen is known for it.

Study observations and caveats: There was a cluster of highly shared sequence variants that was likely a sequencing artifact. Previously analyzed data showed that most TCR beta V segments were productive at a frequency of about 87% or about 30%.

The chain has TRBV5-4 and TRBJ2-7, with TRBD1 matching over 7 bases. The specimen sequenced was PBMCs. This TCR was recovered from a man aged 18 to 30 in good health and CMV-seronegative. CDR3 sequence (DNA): TGTGCCAGCAGCCGGACAGGCCAGACCTACGAGCAGTACTTC. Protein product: CASSRTGQTYEQYF.